This T cell receptor beta chain was documented in a study of T cell responses to AZD1222 COVID-19 vaccine. The study's findings and limits: A mostly white British donor set with more females was recruited, and clonal diversity was possibly underestimated. Per reports, nearly half of all spike-specific TCRs target regions that are unmutated in variants.

A note on this clone: As yet, its antigen is unknown.

Clones were sequenced by immunoSEQ multiplex PCR, and TCRdb holds only the in-frame ones, with some missing. The sample has about 130,000 clones; around 90% are singletons. Deletions cut 3 bases from V and 6 bases from J, with 18 bases between. This CDR3 has 16 residues. Germline V gene lookup returns CDR1 MNHEY and CDR2 SMNVEV (reference sequence). The chain uses TRBV27 and TRBJ1-5; D perhaps matches TRBD1 (5 bases). The sample here was peripheral blood, taken on day 0 of AZD1222 vaccination. The sequence derives from an adult in good health. CDR3 loop: CASSLLSGRAGQPQHF. CDR3 coding DNA: TGTGCCAGCAGTTTGCTTTCGGGCAGGGCTGGTCAGCCCCAGCATTTT.